The next 21 T cell receptor beta chains were all read from a single sample in a study of Graves' ophthalmopathy and Graves' hyperthyroidism. CDR3 regions of TCR beta were amplified from RNA transcripts. The library came from an HTBI-primed first-round RT-PCR and a second-round multiplex PCR. In TCRdb, the multiplex PCR reads were re-called with MiXCR into one record per CDR3 protein. The sample lists roughly 170,000 distinct CDR3 sequences; roughly 36% were seen once. Material: peripheral blood. The receptors were sampled from a man younger than 40 with Graves' ophthalmopathy.

This clonotype was counted ten times or more. CDR3 amino acids: CASTYTGSESGYTF. DNA of the CDR3: TGTGCCAGCACCTATACGGGATCGGAGTCCGGCTACACCTTC. V is TRBV12-3 or TRBV12-4 and J is TRBJ1-2; D is ambiguous. Trimming removed 7 bases at V and 8 bases at J, with 20 bases between. The CDR3 runs 14 residues.

The chain joins TRBV6-2 or TRBV6-3 to TRBJ2-5; D unresolved. The V end was cut by 8 bases, the J end by 6 bases, with 16 bases between. Germline CDR1 MNHEY, CDR2 SVGEGT. The CDR3 has 13 residues. The chain's CDR3 is CASQWDSLKTQYF. The CDR3 nucleotides are TGTGCCAGCCAGTGGGATAGCTTGAAGACCCAGTACTTC.

This clonotype was counted at least ten times. V is TRBV4-3 and J is TRBJ1-2; the D gene is possibly TRBD1 (5 bases). Between the trimmed V and J ends, which lost 6 bases and 2 bases, there was a span of 10 bases. The CDR3 runs to 13 residues. Germline V gene sequence: CDR1 LGHNA, CDR2 YSLEER. CDR3 loop: CASSRDGNYGYTF. As DNA, the CDR3 is TGCGCCAGCAGTCGGGACGGCAACTATGGCTACACCTTC.

The table lists this clonotype with many counts. The J gene is TRBJ2-2, the V gene TRBV28, with TRBD1 matching over 8 bases. Germline lookup yields CDR1 MDHEN and CDR2 SYDVKM. The CDR3 is made up of 16 amino acids. J lost 3 bases, V lost 3 bases, and 6 bases had no gene match. CDR3 nucleotide sequence: TGTGCCAGCAGTTTCCCCGAGACAGGGGACACCGGGGAGCTGTTTTTT. Amino acid sequence: CASSFPETGDTGELFF.

Ten or more counts support this clonotype. The chain joins TRBV28 to TRBJ1-5; 12 nucleotides line up with TRBD1. The CDR3 runs 17 residues. Germline-derived CDR1 and CDR2 are MDHEN and SYDVKM. V lost 4 bases and J lost 5; bases outside the gene matches: 9. DNA for the CDR3: TGTGCCAGCAGTTCCCCCTCCGGGACAGGGGGCTATCAGCCCCAGCATTTT. Translated, it gives CASSSPSGTGGYQPQHF.

There are many counts of this clonotype. The gene calls are TRBV6-2 or TRBV6-3 and TRBJ1-5; D gene unclear. Germline V gives CDR1 MNHEY, CDR2 SVGEGT. Trimming pared 2 bases from V and 7 bases from J, leaving 12 bases between. The CDR3 spans 14 residues. The CDR3 DNA follows: TGTGCCAGCAGTTACGGTGGATATAGGCAGCCCCAGCATTTT. Residues: CASSYGGYRQPQHF.

The V gene is TRBV27, the J gene TRBJ1-1; D not certain. CDR1 MNHEY and CDR2 SMNVEV come from the germline V gene (reference sequence). Trimming pared 1 base from V and 1 base from J, leaving 7 bases between. CDR3 length: 14 amino acids. The CDR3 DNA reads TGTGCCAGCAGTTTATTGGAGGGGAACACTGAAGCTTTCTTT. Translating gives CASSLLEGNTEAFF.

In its sample, this clonotype was seen many times. V is TRBV7-6 and J is TRBJ2-7; no definite D call. V was trimmed by 5 bases and J by 3 bases, leaving 11 bases between them. There are 13 residues in the CDR3. CDR1 and CDR2 from the germline V gene are SGHVS and FNYEAQ. In DNA, the CDR3 is TGTGCCAGCAGCATGGAACCCCTCTACGAGCAGTACTTC. Its translation is CASSMEPLYEQYF.

The genes are TRBV5-1 and TRBJ2-5; D possibly corresponds to TRBD1 (6 bases). V was shortened by 6 bases and J by 3 bases, with 12 bases between the two germline ends. The CDR3 length is 13 residues. CDR1 is SGHRS, CDR2 YFSETQ, per germline. The CDR3 protein is CASTQQGKETQYF. Here the CDR3 DNA reads TGCGCCAGCACCCAACAGGGTAAAGAGACCCAGTACTTC.

This clonotype was counted many times. The chain carries TRBV20-1 and TRBJ2-2; D may be TRBD1 (5 bases). The germline gives CDR1 DFQATT, CDR2 SNEGSKA (reference sequence). V was shortened by 1 base and J by 8 bases, with 8 bases between the two germline ends. This CDR3 region has 12 residues. CDR3 region: CSARVREGELFF. The CDR3 DNA is TGCAGTGCTAGAGTCAGGGAAGGGGAGCTGTTTTTT.

This clonotype occurred many times. This chain's CDR3 is CAWSVRGGAREQYF. CDR3 coding DNA: TGTGCCTGGAGTGTACGGGGGGGCGCGCGGGAGCAGTACTTC. V usage is TRBV30 and J usage is TRBJ2-7; TRBD2 matches at 8 bases. With V trimmed by 0 bases and J by 7 bases, 8 bases remained unmatched. The germline gives CDR1 GTSNPN, CDR2 SVGIG (reference sequence). The CDR3 runs to 14 residues.

The V and J genes are TRBV7-9 and TRBJ2-5, with 10 bases that match TRBD1. Germline V gene data show CDR1 as SEHNR and CDR2 as FQNEAQ (reference sequence). Losses at the gene ends were 5 bases for V and 0 bases for J; bases not matched to a gene: 6. This CDR3 contains 16 residues. The CDR3 is CASSKPGQGYQETQYF. Here the CDR3 DNA reads TGTGCCAGCAGCAAACCGGGACAGGGGTACCAAGAGACCCAGTACTTC.

This clonotype was seen many times. The chain has TRBV12-3 or TRBV12-4 and TRBJ2-2; no clear D gene. The V gene lost 3 bases and the J gene lost 6 bases, with 5 bases spanning the gap. The CDR3 consists of 12 residues. The DNA of the CDR3 is TGTGCCAGCAGTTTGGCCGCCGGGGAGCTGTTTTTT. It translates to CASSLAAGELFF.

This clonotype was recorded many times. V is TRBV6-1 and J is TRBJ2-7; the D gene could be TRBD1 or TRBD2 (5 bases each). Trimming left V 2 bases short and J 4 bases short, with 15 bases between. Germline-derived CDR1 and CDR2 are MNHNS and SASEGT. The CDR3 has 15 residues. CDR3: CASSEPTGLIYEQYF. CDR3 in DNA: TGTGCCAGCAGTGAACCTACGGGGCTGATTTACGAGCAGTACTTC.

The chain carries TRBV19 and TRBJ1-2; D remains unclear. Germline CDR1 LNHDA, CDR2 SQIVND (reference sequence). V gave up 5 bases and J gave up 4 bases, with 17 bases separating them. This CDR3 has 15 residues. The CDR3 reads CASSSPAAISYGYTF. Here the CDR3 DNA reads TGTGCCAGTAGTTCCCCGGCAGCGATCAGCTATGGCTACACCTTC.

This clonotype was counted many times. The chain combines TRBV5-1 with TRBJ2-6; the D is unclear. CDR1 SGHRS and CDR2 YFSETQ come from the germline V gene. V lost 4 bases and J lost 3, with 17 bases in between. The CDR3 runs to 17 residues. The CDR3 reads CASSLSLTEFGANVLTF. The CDR3 DNA reads TGCGCCAGCAGCCTAAGTCTCACGGAATTTGGGGCCAACGTCCTGACTTTC. The entire variable domain, with the rest obtained from reference TRBV5-1 and TRBJ2-6, is as follows: KAGVTQTPRYLIKTRGQQVTLSCSPISGHRSVSWYQQTPGQGLQFLFEYFSETQRNKGNFPGRFSGRQFSNSRSEMNVSTLELGDSALYLCASSLSLTEFGANVLTFGAGSRLTVL.

The sample holds many counts of this clonotype. This chain links TRBV10-3 with TRBJ1-1, with TRBD1 matching over 8 bases. V shed 10 bases and J 5 bases; nucleotides not matched to a gene: 9. Germline lookup yields CDR1 ENHRY and CDR2 SYGVKD. The CDR3 is made up of 13 amino acids. The CDR3 nucleotides are TGTGCCACCCTCGGACAGGGCTTGACTGAAGCTTTCTTT. Translation gives CATLGQGLTEAFF.

The V call is TRBV5-5, the J call TRBJ1-5; D ambiguous. The germline V gene encodes CDR1 SGHKS and CDR2 YYEKEE (reference sequence). The CDR3 contains 14 residues. Trimming removed 4 bases at V and 3 bases at J, with 11 bases between. CDR3 in amino acids: CASSRDGINQPQHF. CDR3 in DNA: TGTGCCAGCAGCCGTGACGGAATCAATCAGCCCCAGCATTTT. The whole variable domain, remainder taken from reference TRBV5-5 and TRBJ1-5, is DAGVTQSPTHLIKTRGQQVTLRCSPISGHKSVSWYQQVLGQGPQFIFQYYEKEERGRGNFPDRFSARQFPNYSSELNVNALLLGDSALYLCASSRDGINQPQHFGDGTRLSIL.

Many counts were recorded for this clonotype. The V gene is TRBV6-2 or TRBV6-3, the J gene TRBJ2-7; 9 nucleotides align to TRBD2. The V segment lost 4 bases and the J segment 6 bases; nucleotides outside the gene matches: 13. This CDR3 is 16 amino acids long. Germline CDR1 reads MNHEY; CDR2 reads SVGEGT. As DNA, the CDR3 is TGTGCCAGCAGTTTCCGACCGGGACTAGCAAAGGGCGAGCAGTACTTC. Translation gives CASSFRPGLAKGEQYF.

This clonotype came up a few times. The V call is TRBV7-2, the J call TRBJ1-1, with a possible D match to TRBD1 (5 bases). CDR3 length equals 15 residues. Germline V gene sequence: CDR1 SGHTA, CDR2 FQGNSA. Between the trimmed V and J ends, which lost 6 bases and 5 bases, there was a span of 19 bases. CDR3 in amino acids: CASRPQGPTTTEAFF. The DNA of the CDR3 is TGTGCCAGCAGACCTCAGGGTCCAACGACAACTGAAGCTTTCTTT.

This clonotype has ten or more counts. The chain has TRBV11-1 and TRBJ2-2, with D possibly TRBD2 on 6 matching bases. V was cut by 5 bases and J by 6 bases, with 19 bases left in between. This CDR3 spans 16 amino acids. The germline V gene encodes CDR1 SGHAT and CDR2 FQDESV (reference sequence). The CDR3 nucleotides are TGTGCCAGCAGCCTCAGACTAGAATTCCCCCCCGGGGAGCTGTTTTTT. Protein: CASSLRLEFPPGELFF.